These 8 T cell receptor beta chains originate from one sample sequenced in a study of T cells in women clearing cervical HPV infection. Libraries were prepared by immunoSEQ multiplex PCR; TCRdb keeps only in-frame clonotypes and omits some of them. Seen in this sample are tens of thousands of clones; the ten most common clones hold about 1%. The sample consisted of blood buffy coat. The origin of the receptors is a woman between 18 and 70 years old with a cervical HPV16 infection that either progressed to CIN3+ or cleared (not recorded which).

As regards this clone: The sequenced fragment ends 3 residues before the CDR3 boundary, so the rest is inferred from the germline J gene. The chain uses TRBV18 and TRBJ1-2, with a weak D call TRBD1 (6 bases). Germline V CDR1 and CDR2: KGHSH, LQKENI. CDR3 length: 14 amino acids. The sequenced CDR3 bases are TGTGCCAGCTCAAGACAGGTAAAACCCTACGAC. It is translated as CASSRQVKPYD. The CDR3 in full is CASSRQVKPYDYTF.

For this clone: The read ends 3 residues shy of where the CDR3 ends; the end is completed using the germline J gene. The genes are TRBV7-9 and TRBJ2-7; 7 positions agree with TRBD2. V trimming: 6 bases; J trimming: 3 bases; junction bases outside the gene matches: 8. Germline values: CDR1 SEHNR, CDR2 FQNEAQ (reference sequence). The CDR3 has 14 residues. The sequenced CDR3 bases are TGTGCCAGCAGGCCGGGCGGGGGTTACTACGAG. Its translation: CASRPGGGYYE. The full CDR3 sequence reads CASRPGGGYYEQYF.

A word on this clone: The DNA ends 3 residues before the CDR3 does, and the rest of the CDR3 is filled in from the germline J gene. This chain uses TRBV4-1 with TRBJ1-4; tentative D call: TRBD1 (5 bases). The V gene lost 0 bases and the J gene lost 5 bases, with 10 bases spanning the gap. Germline assignment: CDR1 MGHRA and CDR2 YSYEKL. This CDR3 has 15 amino acids. The CDR3 sequence: CASSQERAGNEKLFF. The covered CDR3 bases are TGCGCCAGCAGCCAAGAGAGGGCAGGGAATGAAAAA.

Concerning this clone: The read ends 3 residues early relative to the CDR3; the germline J gene fills the gap. The chain uses TRBV7-2 and TRBJ1-1; tentatively, D is TRBD1 (5 bases). The CDR3 loop spans 14 amino acids. Trimming stripped 6 bases from V and 3 bases from J, with 14 bases between. The germline V gene has CDR1 SGHTA and CDR2 FQGNSA. Partial CDR3 DNA: TGTGCCAGCAGTTACTTCGCGGGGGACACTGAA. Translated: CASSYFAGDTE. The complete CDR3 protein is CASSYFAGDTEAFF.

As regards this clone: With the read ending 3 residues before the CDR3 end, the germline J gene is used to fill in that end. The chain couples TRBV7-7 to TRBJ1-2, with TRBD1 as a possible D gene (6 bases). Germline V CDR1 and CDR2: SSHAT, FNYEAQ (reference sequence). The CDR3 is made up of 15 amino acids. The sequenced CDR3 bases are TGTGCCAGCAGCCAGGGACTAGCGGGGGACAATGAC. Amino acids: CASSQGLAGDND. The whole CDR3 protein is CASSQGLAGDNDYTF. Supplemented by reference TRBV7-7 and TRBJ1-2, the full variable domain reads GAGVSQSPRYKVTKRGQDVTLRCDPISSHATLYWYQQALGQGPEFLTYFNYEAQPDKSGLPSDRFSAERPEGSISTLTIQRTEQRDSAMYRCASSQGLAGDNDYTFGSGTRLTVV.

Note on this clone: The read ends 3 residues shy of where the CDR3 ends; the end is completed using the germline J gene. The rearrangement joins TRBV19 to TRBJ2-6, with a possible D match to TRBD1 (6 bases). CDR3 size: 16 residues. V was clipped by 5 bases and J by 0 bases, with 11 bases between them. Germline assignment: CDR1 LNHDA and CDR2 SQIVND (reference sequence). The CDR3: CASSGGQLSGANVLTF. CDR3 bases read: TGTGCCAGTAGTGGTGGACAGCTCTCTGGGGCCAACGTC.

In the case of this clone: The read terminates 3 residues ahead of where the CDR3 ends, so the germline J gene completes it. The chain couples TRBV7-6 to TRBJ1-4; D not certain. This CDR3 is built from 15 residues. CDR1 SGHVS and CDR2 FNYEAQ come from the germline V gene. Trimming took off 2 bases at V and 5 bases at J, with 12 bases between the two ends. The CDR3 loop is CASSLMAQRNEKLFF. Incomplete CDR3 DNA: TGTGCCAGCAGCTTAATGGCACAAAGAAATGAAAAA.

Turning to this clone: The sequenced fragment ends 3 residues before the CDR3 boundary, so the rest is inferred from the germline J gene. This chain connects TRBV6-1 to TRBJ2-5; the D is unclear. Germline V gene data show CDR1 as MNHNS and CDR2 as SASEGT. Deletions cut 4 bases from V and 3 bases from J, with 9 bases between. This CDR3 is 13 amino acids long. This CDR3 reads CASSGILEETQYF. The CDR3 bases that were read are TGTGCCAGCAGTGGAATTTTAGAAGAGACC.